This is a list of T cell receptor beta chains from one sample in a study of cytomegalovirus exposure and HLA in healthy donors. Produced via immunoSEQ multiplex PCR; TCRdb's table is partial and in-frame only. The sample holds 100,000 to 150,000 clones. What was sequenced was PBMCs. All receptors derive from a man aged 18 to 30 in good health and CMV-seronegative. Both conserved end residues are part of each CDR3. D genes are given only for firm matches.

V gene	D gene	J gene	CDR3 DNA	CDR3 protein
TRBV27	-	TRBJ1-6	TGTGCCAGCACCTTAAGGGGGACGGAGAATTCACCCCTCCACTTT	CASTLRGTENSPLHF
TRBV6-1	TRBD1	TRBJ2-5	TGTGCCAGCACATTACGACAGGGTCGAGAGACCCAGTACTTC	CASTLRQGRETQYF
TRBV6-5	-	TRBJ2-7	TGTGCCAGCAGTTACTCGGGGCTCCTAGCCTACGAGCAGTACTTC	CASSYSGLLAYEQYF
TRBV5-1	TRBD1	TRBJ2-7	TGCGCCAGCAGCGAGTTGGGACAGGGGGAATACGAGCAGTACTTC	CASSELGQGEYEQYF
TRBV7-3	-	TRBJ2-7	TGTGCCCACGATCCCGGCAGGGGCTACGAGCAGTACTTC	CAHDPGRGYEQYF
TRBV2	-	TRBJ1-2	TGTGCCAGCATCCCCGGACGGGAAGTCTACACCTTC	CASIPGREVYTF
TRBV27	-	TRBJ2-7	TGTGCCAGCAGTTTAGAACCGAGAACCCACGAGCAGTACTTC	CASSLEPRTHEQYF
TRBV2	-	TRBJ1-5	TGTGCCAGCAGGGCGGACAGAGGCAATCAGCCCCAGCATTTT	CASRADRGNQPQHF
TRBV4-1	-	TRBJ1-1	TGCGCCAGCAGCCACCCCGGGACACTTCACACTGAAGCTTTCTTT	CASSHPGTLHTEAFF
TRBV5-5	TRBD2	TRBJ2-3	TGTGCCAGCAGCCAACTAGCGGGAGTGGATACGCAGTATTTT	CASSQLAGVDTQYF
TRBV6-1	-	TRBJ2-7	TGTGCCAGCAGGAGCGGGCGGGGACCCTACGAGCAGTACTTC	CASRSGRGPYEQYF
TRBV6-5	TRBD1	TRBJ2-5	TGTGCCAGCAGAGTTCGACAGGGGGGTGGAGAGACCCAGTACTTC	CASRVRQGGGETQYF
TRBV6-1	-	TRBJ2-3	TGTGCCAGCAGAGTCACAGGTCCCGAGGATACGCAGTATTTT	CASRVTGPEDTQYF
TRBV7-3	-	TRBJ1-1	TGTGCCAGCAGCCCGGACACGAACACTGAAGCTTTCTTT	CASSPDTNTEAFF
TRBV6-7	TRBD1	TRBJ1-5	TGTGCCAGCAGTTACTGCGACAGGGGGCGAGTAATGAGACAGATAAGCAATCAGCCCCAGCATTTT	CASSYCDRGRVMRQISNQPQHF
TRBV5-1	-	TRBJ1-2	TGCGCCAGCAGCTTGGATCTGGGGGCGGGAGACTATGGCTACACCTTC	CASSLDLGAGDYGYTF
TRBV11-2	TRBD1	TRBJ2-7	TGTGCCAGCAGCCGCAGACAGGGGGCTACCTACGAGCAGTACTTC	CASSRRQGATYEQYF
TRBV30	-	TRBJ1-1	TGTGCCTCGAAAAACATTGGGGCAGACTCTTTGAACACTGAAGCTTTCTTT	CASKNIGADSLNTEAFF